The clone carrying this T cell receptor (beta chain) has at least ten counts. Its target is not known. The data originate from a study of identical twins. Whole-study findings and limits: The study found that models underestimated out-of-frame TCR alpha sharing in monozygotic twins.

TCRdb analysed the 5' RACE reads with MiXCR anew, one entry per CDR3 protein. This table holds about 790,000 distinct CDR3 sequences, about 18% found once. These data also featured in a second study, about T cells expressing NK-cell markers. As that study records: Dominant NKG2C+ clonotypes in about six donors made up roughly 1.0-8% of CD8+ T cells. The same clonotypes also predominated in the CD3+CD56-NKG2C+ fraction of a handful of donors. Uncertainty persisted over the HCMV specificity of expanded NKG2C+ T cell clones.

This sequence originates from a woman under 30 in good health. Specimen: PBMCs.

CDR3 in amino acids: CSASEGGYEQYF. The CDR3 coding sequence is TGCAGTGCTAGTGAAGGCGGCTACGAGCAGTACTTC. J is TRBJ2-7 and V is TRBV20-1; no reliable D call. The CDR3 spans 12 residues. Germline loops: CDR1 DFQATT, CDR2 SNEGSKA (reference sequence). Trimming shortened V by 3 bases and J by 3 bases, and 9 bases separated the two germline ends.